The rows below give T cell receptor beta chains drawn from one sample of a study of identical twins. TCRdb processed the 5' RACE reads anew with MiXCR; each CDR3 protein has one entry. The table records 1.5 million or so distinct CDR3 sequences, 25% to 35% of them present only once. The sample taken for sequencing was cord blood. The receptor source for this set is a newborn girl in good health. The conserved cysteine and the conserved F or W are not part of the CDR3 here. The order of the fields is V gene, J gene, CDR3 protein.

TRBV20-1	TRBJ2-7	SAVEHPTSGSGEQY
TRBV6-2/TRBV6-3	TRBJ2-1	ASTTGVVTEQF
TRBV4-2	TRBJ2-1	ASSQDPGLAGKGDEQF
TRBV5-1	TRBJ2-1	ASSYPELAGGSSYNEQF
TRBV20-1	TRBJ2-7	SAVASVLSYEQY
TRBV20-1	TRBJ2-6	SARVSGTSGGNPGTNVLT
TRBV21-1	TRBJ1-2	ASSIGRGSGYT
TRBV28	TRBJ1-6	ASSATGLLGSPLH
TRBV5-8	TRBJ2-3	ASSPLRFNTDTQY
TRBV2	TRBJ1-2	ASKDRPGDGYT
TRBV12-3/TRBV12-4	TRBJ2-5	ASSRTSGSAETQY
TRBV6-5	TRBJ2-1	ASSYGLVWSYNEQF
TRBV4-2	TRBJ2-5	ASSQALLETANEQY
TRBV6-5	TRBJ1-1	ASSIDRTANTEAF
TRBV6-2/TRBV6-3	TRBJ2-2	ASSYGTLNTGELF
TRBV5-1	TRBJ2-1	ASSPFRRREEVYEQF
TRBV28	TRBJ2-7	ASSLPGLAERYEQY
TRBV5-5	TRBJ1-1	ASSLDGSSAEAF
TRBV5-5	TRBJ2-3	ASSSTLAGPGDTQY
TRBV5-6	TRBJ2-1	ASSPTGLDEQF
TRBV29-1	TRBJ2-3	SVGQGRSSTDTQY